The TCR beta chain under discussion was sequenced for a study of identical twins. Germline CDR1 is MGHDK and CDR2 is SYGVNS. The CDR3 loop spans 12 amino acids. Template switching added a universal primer site; cDNA carried unique molecular identifiers. TCRdb ran MiXCR on the 5' RACE reads and lists one entry per CDR3 protein. The data show roughly 1.6 million distinct CDR3 sequences, under 35% seen once. Findings and limits, study-wide: In drawing conclusions, the study used cross-sectional statistical analysis and did not follow the same donors. Fewer insertions marked abundant cord blood beta clonotypes; young adult naive trended weakly, memory not at all. The presence of invariant MAIT and iNKT cells could partly confound analyses of zero-insertion sequences.

As to this clonotype: Its antigen is still unknown.

The chain recombines TRBV25-1 with TRBJ2-7, with D hard to call. This clonotype originated in a newborn girl in good health. The sample comprised cord blood. The CDR3 bases are TGTTCCGCCGGCTCTTATGACCACGAGCAGTACTTC. Translated, it gives CSAGSYDHEQYF.